Listed below are T cell receptor beta chains from one sample, sequenced in a study of blood T cell repertoires in COVID-19. Method: immunoSEQ multiplex PCR; TCRdb's copy keeps in-frame clones and lacks some. The sample shows more than 120,000 clones, roughly 84% of them seen only once. Sequencing used PBMCs or T cells enriched from blood (not recorded which). The receptors originated from a man aged 50-60 years in a cohort exposed to, infected with or recovered from COVID-19 (not recorded which). CDR3s include the opening cysteine and the closing phenylalanine or tryptophan. Each record gives: D gene, V gene, J gene, CDR3 length, clone size, CDR3 protein, CDR3 DNA. D genes are given only for firm matches. Not every row has a clone size; where given, it reads once, few, many or a size class.

d_call: TRBD1
v_call: TRBV19
j_call: TRBJ1-2
cdr3_length: 14
clone_size: .
cdr3_aa: CASSPPQGSYGYTF
cdr3_nt: TGTGCCAGTAGTCCCCCACAGGGGAGCTATGGCTACACCTTC

d_call: .
v_call: TRBV6-5
j_call: TRBJ2-3
cdr3_length: 14
clone_size: .
cdr3_aa: CASSYNEQGDTQYF
cdr3_nt: TGTGCCAGCAGTTATAACGAGCAGGGAGATACGCAGTATTTT

d_call: .
v_call: TRBV2
j_call: TRBJ2-5
cdr3_length: 14
clone_size: .
cdr3_aa: CASSDSPTGETQYF
cdr3_nt: TGTGCCAGCAGTGATAGTCCCACCGGAGAGACCCAGTACTTC

d_call: .
v_call: TRBV4-1
j_call: TRBJ2-2
cdr3_length: 19
clone_size: .
cdr3_aa: CASSQGGTPNLLNTGELFF
cdr3_nt: TGCGCCAGCAGCCAAGGGGGGACACCGAACCTACTCAACACCGGGGAGCTGTTTTTT

d_call: TRBD1
v_call: TRBV13
j_call: TRBJ1-1
cdr3_length: 14
clone_size: .
cdr3_aa: CASSLGQMNTEAFF
cdr3_nt: TGTGCCAGCAGCCTGGGACAGATGAACACTGAAGCTTTCTTT

d_call: TRBD1
v_call: TRBV7-8
j_call: TRBJ1-3
cdr3_length: 16
clone_size: .
cdr3_aa: CASSPQGEVPGNTIYF
cdr3_nt: TGTGCCAGCAGCCCCCAGGGGGAGGTACCGGGAAACACCATATATTTT

d_call: TRBD1
v_call: TRBV5-4
j_call: TRBJ1-1
cdr3_length: 12
clone_size: .
cdr3_aa: CASSGQGPEAFF
cdr3_nt: TGTGCCAGCAGCGGACAGGGCCCAGAAGCTTTCTTT

d_call: TRBD1
v_call: TRBV19
j_call: TRBJ1-4
cdr3_length: 14
clone_size: .
cdr3_aa: CASGDRGANEKLFF
cdr3_nt: TGTGCCAGTGGTGACAGGGGAGCTAATGAAAAACTGTTTTTT

d_call: .
v_call: TRBV9
j_call: TRBJ1-2
cdr3_length: 15
clone_size: .
cdr3_aa: CASSARVPPVYGYTF
cdr3_nt: TGTGCCAGCAGCGCCAGGGTTCCGCCGGTCTATGGCTACACCTTC

d_call: .
v_call: TRBV5-4
j_call: TRBJ2-1
cdr3_length: 15
clone_size: .
cdr3_aa: CASSFRGLNPNEQFF
cdr3_nt: TGTGCCAGCAGCTTTCGCGGTCTGAACCCCAATGAGCAGTTCTTC

d_call: .
v_call: TRBV9
j_call: TRBJ2-3
cdr3_length: 17
clone_size: .
cdr3_aa: CASGRGANPVSTDTQYF
cdr3_nt: TGTGCCAGCGGCCGCGGGGCGAACCCTGTGTCCACAGATACGCAGTATTTT

d_call: TRBD2
v_call: TRBV28
j_call: TRBJ2-3
cdr3_length: 17
clone_size: .
cdr3_aa: CASSLYWTSGSTDTQYF
cdr3_nt: TGTGCCAGCAGTTTATACTGGACTAGCGGGTCAACAGATACGCAGTATTTT

d_call: .
v_call: TRBV6-5
j_call: TRBJ1-1
cdr3_length: 14
clone_size: .
cdr3_aa: CASLVGQFNTEAFF
cdr3_nt: TGTGCCAGCCTCGTCGGACAATTCAACACTGAAGCTTTCTTT

d_call: .
v_call: TRBV7-2
j_call: TRBJ1-1
cdr3_length: 16
clone_size: few
cdr3_aa: CASSSGGGTMNTEAFF
cdr3_nt: TGTGCCAGCAGCTCCGGTGGGGGGACCATGAACACTGAAGCTTTCTTT

d_call: .
v_call: TRBV6-5
j_call: TRBJ2-5
cdr3_length: 13
clone_size: .
cdr3_aa: CASTPGRQETQYF
cdr3_nt: TGTGCCAGCACCCCAGGGCGGCAAGAGACCCAGTACTTC

d_call: .
v_call: TRBV4-3
j_call: TRBJ2-5
cdr3_length: 16
clone_size: .
cdr3_aa: CASSQGLDTMQETQYF
cdr3_nt: TGCGCCAGCAGCCAAGGATTGGACACGATGCAAGAGACCCAGTACTTC

d_call: TRBD1
v_call: TRBV2
j_call: TRBJ2-3
cdr3_length: 12
clone_size: .
cdr3_aa: CASTRGTDTQYF
cdr3_nt: TGTGCCAGCACCAGGGGGACAGATACGCAGTATTTT

d_call: TRBD1
v_call: TRBV19
j_call: TRBJ1-6
cdr3_length: 14
clone_size: .
cdr3_aa: CASTGGIYNSPLHF
cdr3_nt: TGTGCCAGTACAGGGGGAATTTATAATTCACCCCTCCACTTT

d_call: TRBD1
v_call: TRBV7-8
j_call: TRBJ1-5
cdr3_length: 17
clone_size: once
cdr3_aa: CASSPLPTGVRNQPQHF
cdr3_nt: TGTGCCAGCAGTCCCCTCCCGACAGGGGTGCGCAATCAGCCCCAGCATTTT

d_call: TRBD2
v_call: TRBV14
j_call: TRBJ2-4
cdr3_length: 14
clone_size: .
cdr3_aa: CASSLQLAGNIQYF
cdr3_nt: TGTGCCAGCAGCCTCCAACTAGCGGGAAACATTCAGTACTTC

d_call: .
v_call: TRBV19
j_call: TRBJ1-5
cdr3_length: 15
clone_size: .
cdr3_aa: CASSTSRLVNQPQHF
cdr3_nt: TGTGCCAGTAGTACCTCTAGGCTTGTGAATCAGCCCCAGCATTTT

d_call: TRBD2
v_call: TRBV14
j_call: TRBJ2-1
cdr3_length: 14
clone_size: .
cdr3_aa: CASRPTSRYNEQFF
cdr3_nt: TGTGCCAGCAGACCGACTAGCCGATACAATGAGCAGTTCTTC

d_call: TRBD1
v_call: TRBV19
j_call: TRBJ1-5
cdr3_length: 15
clone_size: .
cdr3_aa: CASRPGQFSNQPQHF
cdr3_nt: TGTGCCAGTAGACCGGGACAGTTCAGCAATCAGCCCCAGCATTTT

d_call: TRBD2
v_call: TRBV6-2/TRBV6-3
j_call: TRBJ2-3
cdr3_length: 15
clone_size: .
cdr3_aa: CASSRGGLSTDTQYF
cdr3_nt: TGTGCCAGCAGCCGGGGGGGACTTAGCACAGATACGCAGTATTTT

d_call: TRBD2
v_call: TRBV9
j_call: TRBJ2-3
cdr3_length: 14
clone_size: .
cdr3_aa: CASTLAGGPDTQYF
cdr3_nt: TGTGCCAGCACCTTAGCGGGGGGCCCAGATACGCAGTATTTT

d_call: TRBD1
v_call: TRBV6-2/TRBV6-3
j_call: TRBJ1-6
cdr3_length: 14
clone_size: .
cdr3_aa: CASSSRQGNSPLHF
cdr3_nt: TGTGCCAGCAGTTCTAGACAGGGTAATTCACCCCTCCACTTT

d_call: TRBD1
v_call: TRBV7-6
j_call: TRBJ2-2
cdr3_length: 15
clone_size: .
cdr3_aa: CASSPGTGVTGELFF
cdr3_nt: TGTGCCAGCAGCCCCGGGACAGGCGTCACCGGGGAGCTGTTTTTT

d_call: TRBD2
v_call: TRBV6-5
j_call: TRBJ2-5
cdr3_length: 14
clone_size: .
cdr3_aa: CASRGTSAGETQYF
cdr3_nt: TGTGCCAGCAGGGGGACTAGCGCGGGAGAGACCCAGTACTTC

d_call: .
v_call: TRBV27
j_call: TRBJ1-5
cdr3_length: 14
clone_size: .
cdr3_aa: CASSFRGSNQPQHF
cdr3_nt: TGTGCCAGCAGTTTTCGGGGTAGCAATCAGCCCCAGCATTTT

d_call: .
v_call: TRBV6-6
j_call: TRBJ1-6
cdr3_length: 15
clone_size: few
cdr3_aa: CASRGGGSYNSPLHF
cdr3_nt: TGTGCCAGCCGAGGAGGAGGCTCCTATAATTCACCCCTCCACTTT

d_call: TRBD1
v_call: TRBV28
j_call: TRBJ1-5
cdr3_length: 14
clone_size: .
cdr3_aa: CASSLLGGAFPQHF
cdr3_nt: TGTGCCAGCAGTTTATTAGGGGGCGCGTTCCCCCAGCATTTT

d_call: .
v_call: TRBV4-3
j_call: TRBJ2-2
cdr3_length: 19
clone_size: .
cdr3_aa: CASSQDRMGVIPNTGELFF
cdr3_nt: TGCGCCAGCAGCCAAGATCGTATGGGAGTTATACCGAACACCGGGGAGCTGTTTTTT

d_call: TRBD1
v_call: TRBV27
j_call: TRBJ2-1
cdr3_length: 16
clone_size: .
cdr3_aa: CASSLTGTGAYNEQFF
cdr3_nt: TGTGCCAGCAGTTTAACCGGGACAGGCGCCTACAATGAGCAGTTCTTC

d_call: TRBD1
v_call: TRBV9
j_call: TRBJ2-7
cdr3_length: 14
clone_size: .
cdr3_aa: CASSRQGSDYEQYF
cdr3_nt: TGTGCCAGCAGCCGACAGGGGAGCGACTACGAGCAGTACTTC

d_call: TRBD1
v_call: TRBV28
j_call: TRBJ1-2
cdr3_length: 14
clone_size: .
cdr3_aa: CASSPDRGKTGYTF
cdr3_nt: TGTGCCAGCAGTCCCGACAGGGGCAAGACTGGCTACACCTTC

d_call: TRBD1
v_call: TRBV9
j_call: TRBJ1-4
cdr3_length: 12
clone_size: .
cdr3_aa: CASGDSDEKLFF
cdr3_nt: TGTGCCAGCGGGGACAGCGACGAAAAACTGTTTTTT

d_call: TRBD1
v_call: TRBV7-6
j_call: TRBJ1-2
cdr3_length: 15
clone_size: .
cdr3_aa: CASSSGTGDINGYTF
cdr3_nt: TGTGCCAGCAGTTCCGGGACAGGGGATATTAACGGCTACACCTTC

d_call: .
v_call: TRBV7-8
j_call: TRBJ2-5
cdr3_length: 12
clone_size: .
cdr3_aa: CASSPRGETQYF
cdr3_nt: TGTGCCAGCAGCCCCCGGGGGGAGACCCAGTACTTC

d_call: .
v_call: TRBV9
j_call: TRBJ2-3
cdr3_length: 13
clone_size: .
cdr3_aa: CASSVASTDTQYF
cdr3_nt: TGTGCCAGCAGCGTAGCTAGCACAGATACGCAGTATTTT

d_call: .
v_call: TRBV2
j_call: TRBJ2-1
cdr3_length: 10
clone_size: .
cdr3_aa: CAILAYEQFF
cdr3_nt: TGTGCCATCTTAGCGTATGAGCAGTTCTTC

d_call: TRBD1
v_call: TRBV4-1
j_call: TRBJ1-1
cdr3_length: 17
clone_size: .
cdr3_aa: CASSQDRNRGTIPEAFF
cdr3_nt: TGCGCCAGCAGCCAAGACCGGAACAGGGGTACTATACCTGAAGCTTTCTTT

d_call: .
v_call: TRBV3-1/TRBV3-2
j_call: TRBJ1-1
cdr3_length: 14
clone_size: .
cdr3_aa: CASSQGGGNTEAFF
cdr3_nt: TGTGCCAGCAGCCAAGGCGGGGGGAACACTGAAGCTTTCTTT

d_call: TRBD2
v_call: TRBV27
j_call: TRBJ2-7
cdr3_length: 15
clone_size: once
cdr3_aa: CASRNKTSGSTEQYF
cdr3_nt: TGTGCCAGCCGCAATAAGACTAGCGGGAGTACCGAGCAGTACTTC

d_call: .
v_call: TRBV19
j_call: TRBJ2-3
cdr3_length: 16
clone_size: .
cdr3_aa: CASSPGQLVSKDTQYF
cdr3_nt: TGTGCCAGTAGTCCGGGACAATTAGTGAGTAAAGATACGCAGTATTTT

d_call: .
v_call: TRBV21-1
j_call: TRBJ2-2
cdr3_length: 17
clone_size: once
cdr3_aa: CASSKKPGQGYTGELFF
cdr3_nt: TGTGCCAGCAGCAAAAAACCGGGACAGGGGTACACCGGGGAGCTGTTTTTT